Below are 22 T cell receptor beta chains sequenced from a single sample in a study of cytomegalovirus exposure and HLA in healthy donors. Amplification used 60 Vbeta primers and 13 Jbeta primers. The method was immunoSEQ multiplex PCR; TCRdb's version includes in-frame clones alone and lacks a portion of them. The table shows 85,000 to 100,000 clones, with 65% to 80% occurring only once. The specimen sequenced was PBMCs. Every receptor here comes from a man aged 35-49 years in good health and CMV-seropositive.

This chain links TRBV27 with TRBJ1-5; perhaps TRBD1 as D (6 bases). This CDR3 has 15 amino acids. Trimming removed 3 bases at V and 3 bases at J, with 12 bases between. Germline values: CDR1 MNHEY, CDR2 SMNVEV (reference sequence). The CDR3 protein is CASSLTTGSNQPQHF. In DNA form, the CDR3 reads TGTGCCAGCAGTTTGACGACAGGATCCAATCAGCCCCAGCATTTT.

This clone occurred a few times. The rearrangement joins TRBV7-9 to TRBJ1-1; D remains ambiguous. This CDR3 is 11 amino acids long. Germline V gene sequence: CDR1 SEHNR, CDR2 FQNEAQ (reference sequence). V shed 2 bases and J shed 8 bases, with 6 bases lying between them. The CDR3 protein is CASSLTREAFF. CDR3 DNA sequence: TGTGCCAGCAGCTTAACCAGGGAAGCTTTCTTT.

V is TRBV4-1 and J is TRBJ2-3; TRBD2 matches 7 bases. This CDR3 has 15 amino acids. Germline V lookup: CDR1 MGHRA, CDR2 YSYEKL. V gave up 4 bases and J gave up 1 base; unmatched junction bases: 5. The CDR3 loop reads CASSLGLFGTDTQYF. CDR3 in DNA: TGCGCCAGCAGCCTGGGACTATTTGGCACAGATACGCAGTATTTT.

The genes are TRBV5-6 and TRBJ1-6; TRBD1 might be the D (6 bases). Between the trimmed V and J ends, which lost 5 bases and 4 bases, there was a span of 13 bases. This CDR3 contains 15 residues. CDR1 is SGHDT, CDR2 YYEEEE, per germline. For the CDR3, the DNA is TGTGCCAGCAGTTCTTTGACAGGTTATAATTCACCCCTCCACTTT. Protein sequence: CASSSLTGYNSPLHF.

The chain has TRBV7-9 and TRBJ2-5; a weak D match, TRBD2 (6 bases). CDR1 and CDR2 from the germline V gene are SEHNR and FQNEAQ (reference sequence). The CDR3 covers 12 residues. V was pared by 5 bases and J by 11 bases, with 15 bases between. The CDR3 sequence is CASSDLASEQYF. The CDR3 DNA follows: TGTGCCAGCAGCGACCTAGCGTCTGAGCAGTACTTC.

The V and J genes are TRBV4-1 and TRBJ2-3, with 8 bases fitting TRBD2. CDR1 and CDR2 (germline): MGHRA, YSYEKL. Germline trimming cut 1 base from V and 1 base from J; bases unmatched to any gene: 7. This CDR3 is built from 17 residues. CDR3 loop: CASSQGPLLAGTDTQYF. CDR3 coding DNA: TGCGCCAGCAGCCAAGGCCCCTTACTAGCGGGCACAGATACGCAGTATTTT.

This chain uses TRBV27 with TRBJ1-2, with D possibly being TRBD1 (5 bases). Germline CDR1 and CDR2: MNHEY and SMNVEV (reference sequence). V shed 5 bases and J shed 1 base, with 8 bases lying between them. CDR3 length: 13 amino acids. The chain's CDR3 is CASSGTGNYGYTF. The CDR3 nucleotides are TGTGCCAGCAGTGGCACAGGTAACTATGGCTACACCTTC.

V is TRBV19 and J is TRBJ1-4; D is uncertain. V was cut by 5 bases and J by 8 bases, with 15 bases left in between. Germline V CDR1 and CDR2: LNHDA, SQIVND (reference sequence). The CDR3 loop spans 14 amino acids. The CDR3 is CASSPGGGMEKLFF. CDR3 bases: TGTGCCAGTAGTCCGGGTGGTGGAATGGAAAAACTGTTTTTT.

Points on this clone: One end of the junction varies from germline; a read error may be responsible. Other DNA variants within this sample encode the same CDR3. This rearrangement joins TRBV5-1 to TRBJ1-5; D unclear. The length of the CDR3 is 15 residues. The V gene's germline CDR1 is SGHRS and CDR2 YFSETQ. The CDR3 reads CASSLGANSNQPQHF. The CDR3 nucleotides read TGCGCCAGCAGCTTGGGCGCAAATAGCAATCAGCCCCAGCACTTT.

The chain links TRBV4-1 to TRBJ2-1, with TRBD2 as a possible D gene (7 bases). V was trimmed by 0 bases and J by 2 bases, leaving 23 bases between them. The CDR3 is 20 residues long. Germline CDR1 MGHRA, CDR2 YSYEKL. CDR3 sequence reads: CASSQDRSGIADSTYNEQFF. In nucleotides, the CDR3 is TGCGCCAGCAGCCAAGATCGGAGCGGGATAGCGGACAGTACCTACAATGAGCAGTTCTTC.

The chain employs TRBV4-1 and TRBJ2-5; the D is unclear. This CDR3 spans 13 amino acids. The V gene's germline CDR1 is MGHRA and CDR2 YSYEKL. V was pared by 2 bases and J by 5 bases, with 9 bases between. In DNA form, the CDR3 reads TGCGCCAGCAGCCAATTTCCCGTGGAGACCCAGTACTTC. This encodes CASSQFPVETQYF.

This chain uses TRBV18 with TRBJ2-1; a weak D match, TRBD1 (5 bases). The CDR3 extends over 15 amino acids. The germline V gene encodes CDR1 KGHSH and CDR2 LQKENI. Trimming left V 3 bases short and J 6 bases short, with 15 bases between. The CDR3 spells CASSPAADSSNEQFF. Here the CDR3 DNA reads TGTGCCAGCTCACCCGCTGCCGACAGCTCCAATGAGCAGTTCTTC.

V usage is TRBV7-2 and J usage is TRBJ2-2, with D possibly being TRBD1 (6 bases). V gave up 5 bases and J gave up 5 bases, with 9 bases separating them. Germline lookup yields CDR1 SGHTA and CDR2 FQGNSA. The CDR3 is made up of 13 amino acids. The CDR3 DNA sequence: TGTGCCAGCAGCCCCAGGGGTACCGGGGAGCTGTTTTTT. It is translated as CASSPRGTGELFF.

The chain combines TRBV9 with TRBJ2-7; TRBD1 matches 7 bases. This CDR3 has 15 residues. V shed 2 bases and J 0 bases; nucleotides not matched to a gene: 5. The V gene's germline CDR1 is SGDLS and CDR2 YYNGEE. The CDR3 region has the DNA TGTGCCAGCAGCGTGGGGACAGCATACTCCTACGAGCAGTACTTC. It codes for CASSVGTAYSYEQYF.

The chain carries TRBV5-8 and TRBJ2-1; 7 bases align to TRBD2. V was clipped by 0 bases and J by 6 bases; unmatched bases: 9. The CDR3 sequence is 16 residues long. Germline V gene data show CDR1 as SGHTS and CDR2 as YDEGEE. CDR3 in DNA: TGTGCCAGCAGCTTGGAGGGCGGGAGTCATGGCAATGAGCAGTTCTTC. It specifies CASSLEGGSHGNEQFF. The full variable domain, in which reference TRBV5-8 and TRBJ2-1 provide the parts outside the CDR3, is EAGVTQSPTHLIKTRGQQATLRCSPISGHTSVYWYQQALGLGLQFLLWYDEGEERNRGNFPPRFSGRQFPNYSSELNVNALELEDSALYLCASSLEGGSHGNEQFFGPGTRLTVL.

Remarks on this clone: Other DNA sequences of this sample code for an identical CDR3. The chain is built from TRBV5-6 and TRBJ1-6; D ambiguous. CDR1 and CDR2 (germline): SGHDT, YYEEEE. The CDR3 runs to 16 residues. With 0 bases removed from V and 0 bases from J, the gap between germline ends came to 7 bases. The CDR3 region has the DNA TGTGCCAGCAGCTTGGGGGGAGGCTCCTATAATTCACCCCTCCACTTT. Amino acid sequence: CASSLGGGSYNSPLHF.

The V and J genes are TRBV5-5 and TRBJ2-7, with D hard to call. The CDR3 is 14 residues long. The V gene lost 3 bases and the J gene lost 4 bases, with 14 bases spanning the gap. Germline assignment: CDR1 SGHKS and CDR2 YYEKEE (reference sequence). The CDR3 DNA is TGTGCCAGCAGCTACGTTCCGAACGGGTACGAGCAGTACTTC. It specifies CASSYVPNGYEQYF.

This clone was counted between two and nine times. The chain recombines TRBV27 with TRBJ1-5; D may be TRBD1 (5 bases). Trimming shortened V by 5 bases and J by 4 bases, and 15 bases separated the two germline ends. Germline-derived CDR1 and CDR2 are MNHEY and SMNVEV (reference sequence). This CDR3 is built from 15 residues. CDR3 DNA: TGTGCCAGCAGTCTAACCCCGGGGGGGAATCAGCCCCAGCATTTT. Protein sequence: CASSLTPGGNQPQHF.

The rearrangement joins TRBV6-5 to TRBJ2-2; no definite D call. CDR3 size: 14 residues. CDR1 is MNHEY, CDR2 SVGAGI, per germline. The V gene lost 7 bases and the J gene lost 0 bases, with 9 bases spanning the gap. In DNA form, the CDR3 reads TGTGCCAGCAACTGGAGCCCGAACACCGGGGAGCTGTTTTTT. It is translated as CASNWSPNTGELFF.

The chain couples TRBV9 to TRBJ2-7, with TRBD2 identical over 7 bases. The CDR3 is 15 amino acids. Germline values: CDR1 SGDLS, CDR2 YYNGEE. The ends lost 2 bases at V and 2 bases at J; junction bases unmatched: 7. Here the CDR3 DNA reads TGTGCCAGCAGCGTCAGCGGGACCGAAGCCTACGAGCAGTACTTC. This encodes CASSVSGTEAYEQYF. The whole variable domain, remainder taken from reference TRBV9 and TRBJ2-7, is DSGVTQTPKHLITATGQRVTLRCSPRSGDLSVYWYQQSLDQGLQFLIQYYNGEERAKGNILERFSAQQFPDLHSELNLSSLELGDSALYFCASSVSGTEAYEQYFGPGTRLTVT.

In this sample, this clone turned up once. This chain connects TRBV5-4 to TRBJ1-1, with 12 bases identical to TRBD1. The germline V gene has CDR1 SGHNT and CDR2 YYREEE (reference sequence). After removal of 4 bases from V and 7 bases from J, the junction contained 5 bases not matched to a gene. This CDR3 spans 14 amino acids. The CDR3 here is CASSEGQGAVEAFF. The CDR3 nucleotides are TGTGCCAGCAGCGAGGGACAGGGGGCGGTTGAAGCTTTCTTT. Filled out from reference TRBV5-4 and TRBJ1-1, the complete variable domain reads ETGVTQSPTHLIKTRGQQVTLRCSSQSGHNTVSWYQQALGQGPQFIFQYYREEENGRGNFPPRFSGLQFPNYSSELNVNALELDDSALYLCASSEGQGAVEAFFGQGTRLTVV.

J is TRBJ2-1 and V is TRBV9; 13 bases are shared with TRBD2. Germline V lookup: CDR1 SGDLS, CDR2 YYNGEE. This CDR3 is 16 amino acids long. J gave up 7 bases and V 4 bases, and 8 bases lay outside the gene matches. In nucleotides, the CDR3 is TGTGCCAGCAGCCCAAGGACTAGCGGGAGATGGAATGAGCAGTTCTTC. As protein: CASSPRTSGRWNEQFF.